Presented here are 31 T cell receptor beta chains from one specimen sequenced in a study of identical twins. TCRdb used MiXCR to reprocess the 5' RACE reads, holding one entry per CDR3 protein. The top ten clones hold around 0.57% of a sample with just over 450,000 distinct CDR3 sequences, 12% to 15% of them seen once. The same data also contributed to another study, on yellow fever vaccine responses in identical twins.

The specimen sequenced was CD4+ T cells sorted from blood. These receptors were taken from a woman younger than 35 in good health.

The chain combines TRBV9 with TRBJ2-3, with 8 bases identical to TRBD2. V dropped 3 bases and J dropped 4; count of bases not matched to a gene: 4. Germline values: CDR1 SGDLS, CDR2 YYNGEE. This CDR3 contains 14 residues. CDR3 region: CASSAGLAPDTQYF. The CDR3 DNA reads TGTGCCAGCAGCGCTGGACTAGCACCAGATACGCAGTATTTT.

The chain links TRBV20-1 to TRBJ2-1, with D possibly being TRBD1 (6 bases). Trimming took 8 bases from V and 6 from J, leaving 20 bases between them. The germline V gene has CDR1 DFQATT and CDR2 SNEGSKA (reference sequence). CDR3 length equals 14 residues. CDR3 bases: TGCAGTCCCAGGAAGAGGCAGGGGAGCAATGAGCAGTTCTTC. It codes for CSPRKRQGSNEQFF.

The chain has TRBV29-1 and TRBJ1-6; possibly TRBD1 for D (5 bases). Germline loops: CDR1 SQVTM, CDR2 ANQGSEA. The CDR3 sequence is 15 residues long. V was pared by 8 bases and J by 3 bases, with 17 bases between. The CDR3 DNA reads as TGCAGCCTGAGGATAGGGGCCTGCTATAATTCACCCCTCCACTTT. Its protein product is CSLRIGACYNSPLHF.

This clonotype was detected only a few times. This chain links TRBV5-1 with TRBJ2-7, with no clear D. Germline CDR1 is SGHRS and CDR2 is YFSETQ. V was shortened by 5 bases and J by 0 bases, with 9 bases between the two germline ends. The CDR3 contains 13 residues. The CDR3, as DNA: TGCGCCAGCAGTGTCGCTCCCTCCTACGAGCAGTACTTC. Translating gives CASSVAPSYEQYF.

This clonotype appeared many times. This sequence joins TRBV5-1 and TRBJ1-6; possibly TRBD1 for D (5 bases). Trimming stripped 1 base from V and 9 bases from J, with 14 bases between. CDR1 is SGHRS and CDR2 is YFSETQ in the germline V gene. The CDR3 has 15 amino acids. In DNA form, the CDR3 reads TGCGCCAGCAGCTTGAGTGGGGACCGTGTTTCACCCCTCCACTTT. This encodes CASSLSGDRVSPLHF.

This clonotype was counted many times. The chain employs TRBV10-3 and TRBJ2-3; D is unclear. The CDR3 totals 13 residues. Per the germline V gene, CDR1 is ENHRY and CDR2 is SYGVKD. V was shortened by 2 bases and J by 6 bases, with 9 bases between the two germline ends. CDR3 region: CAISEPRTDTQYF. DNA of the CDR3: TGTGCCATCAGTGAGCCGAGAACGGATACGCAGTATTTT.

This clonotype has more than one count but fewer than ten. The V gene is TRBV29-1, the J gene TRBJ2-4; 8 nucleotides align to TRBD1. This CDR3 region has 17 residues. Germline V CDR1 and CDR2: SQVTM, ANQGSEA. The V gene end was trimmed by 0 bases and the J gene end by 0 bases; junction bases not matched to a gene: 7. The DNA for the CDR3 is TGCAGCGTTGAAGAGATCTGGGACAGGACAGCCAAAAACATTCAGTACTTC. Its translation is CSVEEIWDRTAKNIQYF. Based on the CDR3 plus reference TRBV29-1 and TRBJ2-4, the full variable domain is SAVISQKPSRDICQRGTSLTIQCQVDSQVTMMFWYRQQPGQSLTLIATANQGSEATYESGFVIDKFPISRPNLTFSTLTVSNMSPEDSSIYLCSVEEIWDRTAKNIQYFGAGTRLSVL.

The V gene is TRBV3-1, the J gene TRBJ2-1; 8 nucleotides match TRBD2. The germline V gene encodes CDR1 LGHDT and CDR2 YNNKEL (reference sequence). Unmatched junction bases numbered 4, after V lost 2 bases and J lost 4 bases. The CDR3 sequence is 15 residues long. CDR3 DNA: TGTGCCAGCAGCCAACGGCGGGGGGTGTACAATGAGCAGTTCTTC. This translates into CASSQRRGVYNEQFF.

The CDR3, as DNA: TGTGCCAGACAGAGGTACGAGCAGTACTTC. Translated: CARQRYEQYF. This chain uses TRBV13 with TRBJ2-7; D is ambiguous. The CDR3 has 10 residues. Germline V gene sequence: CDR1 PRHDT, CDR2 FYEKMQ (reference sequence). The germline V and J ends were trimmed by 9 bases and 4 bases, with 7 bases remaining between them.

The chain uses TRBV9 and TRBJ2-3; 8 bases line up with TRBD1. The CDR3 consists of 16 residues. Germline CDR1 is SGDLS and CDR2 is YYNGEE. Trimming cost V 3 bases and J 5 bases; bases outside gene matches: 11. CDR3 DNA: TGTGCCAGCAGCGCCGTAGGGGGACAGGTTGGAGATACGCAGTATTTT. Translated, it gives CASSAVGGQVGDTQYF.

The chain is built from TRBV28 and TRBJ1-4; 8 positions match TRBD1. This CDR3 comprises 12 residues. CDR1 and CDR2 (germline): MDHEN, SYDVKM. V shed 6 bases, J shed 8 bases, and the junction held 2 bases outside the gene matches. The CDR3 bases are TGTGCCAGCAGACAGGGGGAAGAAAAACTGTTTTTT. Protein: CASRQGEEKLFF.

This clonotype has more than one count but fewer than ten. The chain has TRBV11-2 and TRBJ2-3; D gene unclear. The length of the CDR3 is 14 residues. Germline assignment: CDR1 SGHAT and CDR2 FQNNGV. Between the trimmed V and J ends, which lost 4 bases and 4 bases, there was a span of 12 bases. CDR3 DNA sequence: TGTGCCAGCAGCTCCGAGTTAGGCCCAGATACGCAGTATTTT. Its protein product is CASSSELGPDTQYF.

The chain has TRBV20-1 and TRBJ1-2; no clear D gene. V was pared by 3 bases and J by 7 bases, with 12 bases between. This CDR3 is 12 amino acids long. The germline CDR1 and CDR2 sequences are DFQATT and SNEGSKA (reference sequence). DNA for the CDR3: TGCAGTGCTAGGGGCAACTTCGGTGGCTACACCTTC. Its translation: CSARGNFGGYTF.

This clonotype was counted ten times or more. V and J are TRBV12-3 or TRBV12-4 and TRBJ1-2, with 7 bases lining up with TRBD1. V trimming: 3 bases; J trimming: 4 bases; junction bases outside the gene matches: 5. The CDR3 has 14 amino acids. The CDR3, as DNA: TGTGCCAGCAGTTTGGCAGGGGGGAGCTATGGCTACACCTTC. This sequence encodes CASSLAGGSYGYTF.

Regarding this clonotype: A much larger clonotype is one base distant, so this may be a read error. The chain joins TRBV29-1 to TRBJ2-3, with D possibly being TRBD1 (5 bases). Germline V gene lookup returns CDR1 SQVTM and CDR2 ANQGSEA. The CDR3 is 12 residues long. Trimming removed 1 base at V and 8 bases at J, with 10 bases between. The CDR3 coding sequence is TGCAGCGTTGAAGGCAGGGTGGGTACGCAGTATTTT. This gives the protein CSVEGRVGTQYF.

Only a few counts were recorded for this clonotype. The J gene is TRBJ2-3, the V gene TRBV20-1; 9 bases match TRBD2. The CDR3 runs to 15 residues. Germline CDR1 is DFQATT and CDR2 is SNEGSKA (reference sequence). Trimming cost V 1 base and J 3 bases; bases outside gene matches: 5. CDR3 region: CSARGSGLATDTQYF. CDR3 nucleotide sequence: TGCAGTGCTAGAGGGTCGGGACTAGCAACAGATACGCAGTATTTT.

The sample holds a few counts of this clonotype. The rearrangement links TRBV4-1 to TRBJ1-1, with D hard to call. V lost 4 bases and J 0 bases, leaving 15 bases between the germline ends. The germline gives CDR1 MGHRA, CDR2 YSYEKL. The CDR3 is 16 amino acids. The CDR3 DNA is TGCGCCAGCAGCCCTCCTAAGCCCGGCTTGAACACTGAAGCTTTCTTT. Translation gives CASSPPKPGLNTEAFF.

This clonotype has a handful of counts. The chain combines TRBV5-4 with TRBJ2-5; 14 nucleotides agree with TRBD2. Germline CDR1 reads SGHNT; CDR2 reads YYREEE (reference sequence). V gave up 3 bases and J gave up 2 bases; unmatched junction bases: 6. CDR3 size: 17 residues. In DNA, the CDR3 is TGTGCCAGCAGCTCGGGGACTAGCGGGAGAGGGCAAGAGACCCAGTACTTC. This encodes CASSSGTSGRGQETQYF.

The CDR3 protein is CAIRDREPGNGGYTF. The DNA of the CDR3 is TGTGCCATCAGAGACAGAGAACCGGGGAATGGTGGCTACACCTTC. V and J are TRBV10-3 and TRBJ1-2; possibly TRBD1 for D (5 bases). Germline V gene sequence: CDR1 ENHRY, CDR2 SYGVKD. Trimming removed 6 bases at V and 7 bases at J, with 21 bases between. The CDR3 contains 15 residues.

This clonotype has only a few counts. This rearrangement joins TRBV5-1 to TRBJ2-5, with 10 bases identical to TRBD2. The CDR3 consists of 15 residues. Germline lookup yields CDR1 SGHRS and CDR2 YFSETQ. The junction had 8 bases not matched to a gene; V was cut back by 4 bases and J by 5 bases. The CDR3 coding sequence is TGCGCCAGCAGCCGGACCGGGACTAGCGAGGAGACCCAGTACTTC. This encodes CASSRTGTSEETQYF.

The CDR3 coding sequence is TGTGCCAGCAGTTTAGACCCGACTAGCGGATCGCAGTATTTT. This encodes CASSLDPTSGSQYF. This chain links TRBV6-5 with TRBJ2-3, with TRBD2 matching 9 bases. The CDR3 is made up of 14 amino acids. With V trimmed by 4 bases and J by 10 bases, 9 bases remained unmatched. Germline V gives CDR1 MNHEY, CDR2 SVGAGI.

This clonotype has just a few counts. The chain carries TRBV7-9 and TRBJ2-4; D unresolved. V shed 1 base and J shed 4 bases, with 8 bases lying between them. The CDR3 spans 14 residues. Germline CDR1 and CDR2: SEHNR and FQNEAQ (reference sequence). The CDR3 spells CASSLGGGKNIQYF. Here the CDR3 DNA reads TGTGCCAGCAGCTTAGGTGGCGGTAAAAACATTCAGTACTTC.

This clonotype was detected many times. This chain uses TRBV4-3 with TRBJ1-5, with 7 positions matching TRBD1. Germline V lookup: CDR1 LGHNA, CDR2 YSLEER. The ends lost 0 bases at V and 5 bases at J; junction bases unmatched: 4. The CDR3 has 15 residues. In nucleotides, the CDR3 is TGCGCCAGCAGCCAAGAGAACAGGGGCGATCAGCCCCAGCATTTT. Translation: CASSQENRGDQPQHF.

The sample holds many counts of this clonotype. V is TRBV4-3 and J is TRBJ2-1, with D uncertain. With 0 bases removed from V and 10 bases from J, the gap between germline ends came to 4 bases. Germline CDR1 is LGHNA and CDR2 is YSLEER. CDR3 length: 11 residues. The CDR3 region has the DNA TGCGCCAGCAGCCAAGAGACAGAGCAGTTCTTC. Amino acids: CASSQETEQFF.

The chain carries TRBV28 and TRBJ2-1; no clear D. From germline, CDR1 is MDHEN and CDR2 SYDVKM. The CDR3 consists of 14 residues. Between the trimmed V and J ends, which lost 3 bases and 2 bases, there was a span of 8 bases. CDR3 loop: CASSFDITYNEQFF. In DNA, the CDR3 is TGTGCCAGCAGTTTCGACATTACCTACAATGAGCAGTTCTTC.

The V and J genes are TRBV20-1 and TRBJ2-3; D is perhaps TRBD1 or TRBD2 (5 bases each). This CDR3 has 18 residues. The germline CDR1 and CDR2 sequences are DFQATT and SNEGSKA (reference sequence). The V and J ends lost 6 bases and 0 bases respectively, with 25 bases between them. In DNA, the CDR3 is TGCAGTGCCGCCCCACCCACTTGGGGGATTTCTAGCACAGATACGCAGTATTTT. This gives the protein CSAAPPTWGISSTDTQYF.

The V call is TRBV6-5, the J call TRBJ1-2; unclear D gene. Trimming cost V 2 bases and J 2 bases, with 12 bases left between them. This CDR3 is built from 15 residues. CDR1 is MNHEY, CDR2 SVGAGI, per germline. CDR3: CASSYGRGSNYGYTF. The CDR3 coding sequence is TGTGCCAGCAGTTACGGGCGGGGATCAAACTATGGCTACACCTTC.

The sample holds a few counts of this clonotype. The chain couples TRBV9 to TRBJ1-1; D uncertain. The germline V gene encodes CDR1 SGDLS and CDR2 YYNGEE. This CDR3 region has 13 residues. V dropped 2 bases and J dropped 8 bases, with 13 bases sitting between them. CDR3 residues: CASSVEGISEAFF. CDR3 DNA sequence: TGTGCCAGCAGCGTTGAGGGAATCTCAGAAGCTTTCTTT.

Only a few counts were recorded for this clonotype. The chain uses TRBV5-1 and TRBJ2-3; D possibly matches TRBD1 or TRBD2 (5 bases each). V lost 0 bases and J lost 1, with 12 bases in between. Germline CDR1 reads SGHRS; CDR2 reads YFSETQ. This CDR3 is 16 amino acids long. CDR3 amino acids: CASSLAPGPGTDTQYF. In DNA, the CDR3 is TGCGCCAGCAGCTTGGCTCCGGGGCCTGGCACAGATACGCAGTATTTT. The full variable domain, rest sourced from reference TRBV5-1 and TRBJ2-3, is KAGVTQTPRYLIKTRGQQVTLSCSPISGHRSVSWYQQTPGQGLQFLFEYFSETQRNKGNFPGRFSGRQFSNSRSEMNVSTLELGDSALYLCASSLAPGPGTDTQYFGPGTRLTVL.

The chain recombines TRBV20-1 with TRBJ2-4; D may be TRBD2 (5 bases). The V and J ends lost 5 bases and 9 bases respectively, with 14 bases between them. The CDR3 is made up of 12 amino acids. CDR1 is DFQATT, CDR2 SNEGSKA, per germline (reference sequence). In nucleotides, the CDR3 is TGCAGTGCTGGCTCGGAGGTGGTCATTCAGTACTTC. Encoded protein: CSAGSEVVIQYF.

This clonotype has a handful of counts. The chain links TRBV5-1 to TRBJ1-1, with D maybe TRBD1 (5 bases). The CDR3 is 16 amino acids. CDR1 is SGHRS and CDR2 is YFSETQ in the germline V gene. Trimming left V 3 bases short and J 1 base short, with 16 bases between. CDR3 sequence: CASSSNPPGTNTEAFF. DNA for the CDR3: TGCGCCAGCAGCTCGAACCCCCCGGGGACGAACACTGAAGCTTTCTTT.